The text below deals with one TCR beta chain. This sample was taken from a study of T cell changes during pregnancy in multiple sclerosis. The CDR3 extends over 13 amino acids. Germline-derived CDR1 and CDR2 are SQVTM and ANQGSEA. The V end lost 4 bases, the J end lost 3 bases, and 13 bases lay between the germline ends. The data were produced by immunoSEQ multiplex PCR, yet TCRdb's version contains in-frame clones alone and is incomplete. The table has tens of thousands of clones, about 91% seen once; the top ten hold 6% to 7.5%. The source material was CD8+ T cells from peripheral blood mononuclear cells, sampled in the second trimester of pregnancy. The chain joins TRBV29-1 to TRBJ2-7; D is uncertain. This receptor was obtained from a female donor with multiple sclerosis, enrolled in a pregnancy study. The CDR3 bases are TGCAGCGTTGGGGCAGGCTGGAACTACGAGCAGTACTTC. Translation: CSVGAGWNYEQYF.